The following is a TCR beta chain sequence with its context. Its antigen is currently unknown. The sample comes from a study of shared clonotypes between healthy human individuals. Here immunoSEQ multiplex PCR was the method, and the copy in TCRdb shows in-frame clones only, minus some. The sample lists some 2,000,000 clones; roughly 95% were seen once. Whole-study results and caveats: Naive CD4 clonotypes overlapped across a few donors at around 5%. Sequencing depth was expected to affect clonotype sharing among donors.

Naive CD8 cells lacked CD45RO and underwent positive selection for CCR7, leaving out terminally differentiated effector memory CD45RA+ cells. CDR3 length equals 13 residues. Deletions cut 6 bases from V and 5 bases from J, with 16 bases between. CDR1 and CDR2 from the germline V gene are GTSNPN and SVGIG (reference sequence). The gene calls are TRBV30 and TRBJ1-1; D not certain. The TCR sequence derives from a man younger than 35 in good health. Sequenced material: naive CD8+ T cells sorted from blood. CDR3 amino acids: CACASLGGTEAFF. The CDR3 DNA follows: TGTGCCTGTGCATCCCTAGGAGGGACTGAAGCTTTCTTT.